This is a list of T cell receptor beta chains from one sample in a study of blood T cell repertoires in COVID-19. TCRdb's table, derived via immunoSEQ multiplex PCR, lists solely in-frame clones and lacks some. The profile covers a few hundred thousand clones, with 85% to 90% appearing a single time and under 2.5% taken by the ten largest. The specimen sequenced was peripheral blood. The receptor source for this set is an older woman with COVID-19, enrolled during active disease. Each CDR3 is given with its conserved first and last residue. Each record gives: V gene, D gene, J gene, clone size, CDR3 protein, CDR3 DNA. D genes are given only for firm matches. Clone size is shown for a subset of rows, as once, few, many or a class of expanded clone.

V: TRBV5-1; D: TRBD2; J: TRBJ2-5; size: -; CDR3: CASSLVLAGGRETQYF; DNA: TGCGCCAGCAGCTTGGTACTAGCGGGGGGACGGGAGACCCAGTACTTC
V: TRBV9; D: -; J: TRBJ2-7; size: -; CDR3: CASSVGTTRDEQYF; DNA: TGTGCCAGCAGCGTAGGAACTACTAGGGACGAGCAGTACTTC
V: TRBV5-1; D: TRBD1; J: TRBJ1-1; size: -; CDR3: CASSLVRDSVNTEAFF; DNA: TGCGCCAGCAGCTTGGTAAGGGACAGCGTGAACACTGAAGCTTTCTTT
V: TRBV4-1; D: -; J: TRBJ1-5; size: -; CDR3: CASSQEHRPFQPQHF; DNA: TGCGCCAGCAGCCAAGAACACAGGCCCTTTCAGCCCCAGCATTTT
V: TRBV6-2/TRBV6-3; D: TRBD1; J: TRBJ1-1; size: -; CDR3: CASSYVPRDRNTEAFF; DNA: TGTGCCAGCAGTTACGTTCCCAGGGACAGGAACACTGAAGCTTTCTTT
V: TRBV14; D: TRBD1; J: TRBJ1-2; size: -; CDR3: CASSPRDRYYGYTF; DNA: TGTGCCAGCAGCCCCCGGGACAGGTACTATGGCTACACCTTC
V: TRBV18; D: -; J: TRBJ2-1; size: once; CDR3: CASSPRGGGAYNEQFF; DNA: TGTGCCAGCTCACCCCGCGGAGGGGGCGCGTACAATGAGCAGTTCTTC
V: TRBV27; D: -; J: TRBJ1-4; size: -; CDR3: CASSLGPRLANEKLFF; DNA: TGTGCCAGCAGTTTAGGGCCCAGGCTGGCTAATGAAAAACTGTTTTTT
V: TRBV6-5; D: -; J: TRBJ1-4; size: -; CDR3: CASSPQGTTNEKLFF; DNA: TGTGCCAGCAGCCCCCAGGGTACAACTAATGAAAAACTGTTTTTT
V: TRBV2; D: TRBD2; J: TRBJ2-2; size: -; CDR3: CASSALAGGSGELFF; DNA: TGTGCCAGCAGTGCTCTGGCGGGGGGTTCCGGGGAGCTGTTTTTT
V: TRBV30; D: TRBD1; J: TRBJ2-3; size: -; CDR3: CAWSGGQGSADTQYF; DNA: TGTGCCTGGAGTGGTGGACAGGGGAGCGCAGATACGCAGTATTTT
V: TRBV28; D: -; J: TRBJ2-5; size: -; CDR3: CASSLGAVETQYF; DNA: TGTGCCAGCAGTTTGGGAGCAGTCGAGACCCAGTACTTC
V: TRBV9; D: TRBD1; J: TRBJ1-2; size: -; CDR3: CASSVTPGQGGYGYTF; DNA: TGTGCCAGCAGCGTAACGCCGGGACAGGGGGGTTATGGCTACACCTTC
V: TRBV2; D: -; J: TRBJ1-1; size: -; CDR3: CASSEEKNTEAFF; DNA: TGTGCCAGCAGTGAGGAGAAGAACACTGAAGCTTTCTTT
V: TRBV3-1/TRBV3-2; D: TRBD1; J: TRBJ1-2; size: -; CDR3: CASSQEGQGGNYGYTF; DNA: TGTGCCAGCAGCCAAGAGGGCCAGGGGGGAAACTATGGCTACACCTTC
V: TRBV2; D: -; J: TRBJ1-2; size: -; CDR3: CASSVERGSLGYTF; DNA: TGTGCCAGCAGTGTGGAGCGAGGGTCCCTCGGCTACACCTTC
V: TRBV10-3; D: -; J: TRBJ2-3; size: once; CDR3: CAIRVSDLEDTQYF; DNA: TGTGCCATCAGAGTCTCGGATCTGGAGGATACGCAGTATTTT